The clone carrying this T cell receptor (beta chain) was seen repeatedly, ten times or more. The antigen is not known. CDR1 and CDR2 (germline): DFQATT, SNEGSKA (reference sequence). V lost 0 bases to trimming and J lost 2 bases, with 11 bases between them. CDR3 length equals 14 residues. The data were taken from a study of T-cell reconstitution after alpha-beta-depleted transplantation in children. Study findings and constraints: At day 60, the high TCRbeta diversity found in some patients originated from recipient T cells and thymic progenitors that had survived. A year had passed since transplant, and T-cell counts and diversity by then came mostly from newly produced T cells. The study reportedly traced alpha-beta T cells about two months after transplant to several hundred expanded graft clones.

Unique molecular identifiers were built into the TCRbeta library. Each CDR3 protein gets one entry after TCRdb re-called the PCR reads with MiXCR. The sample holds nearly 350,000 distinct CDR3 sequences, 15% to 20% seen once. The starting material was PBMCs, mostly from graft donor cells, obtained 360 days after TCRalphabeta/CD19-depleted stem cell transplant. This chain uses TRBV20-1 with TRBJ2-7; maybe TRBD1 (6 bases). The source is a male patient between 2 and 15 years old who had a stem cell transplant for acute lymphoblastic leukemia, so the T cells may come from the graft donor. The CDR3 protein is CSARDPGHPYEQYF. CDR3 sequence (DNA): TGCAGTGCTAGAGATCCGGGACATCCCTACGAGCAGTACTTC.